Listed below are T cell receptor beta chains from one sample, sequenced in a study of OX40 agonist ivuxolimab in advanced cancers. This table comes from immunoSEQ multiplex PCR, and its TCRdb copy is limited to in-frame clones, with some not included. Among approximately 70,000 clones listed, roughly nine tenths were seen once. The sample consisted of CD4+ or CD8+ T cells sorted from blood, taken in a trial of the OX40 agonist ivuxolimab. Receptor source: an adult with an advanced solid tumor such as melanoma, head and neck, liver or kidney cancer. The CDR3 runs from the conserved cysteine through the conserved F or W. The D gene is left open where the match is weak. Size values are once, few and many counts, or a class for expanded clones, and some rows have none.

clone size	J gene	V gene	D gene	CDR3 protein	CDR3 DNA
-	TRBJ2-1	TRBV11-2	TRBD2	CASSSAGTSGISREQFF	TGTGCCAGCAGCTCAGCAGGGACTAGCGGGATTTCTCGCGAGCAGTTCTTC
-	TRBJ1-2	TRBV30	-	CAWSVATAKNIHGYTF	TGTGCCTGGAGTGTAGCGACAGCCAAAAATATTCATGGCTACACCTTC
-	TRBJ2-6	TRBV28	-	CASSLAPILSGANVLTF	TGTGCCAGCAGTTTGGCCCCCATTCTCTCTGGGGCCAACGTCCTGACTTTC
-	TRBJ2-7	TRBV5-1	-	CASSSTPPGRALGYEQYF	TGCGCCAGCAGCTCTACGCCACCGGGACGCGCCTTAGGGTACGAGCAGTACTTC
-	TRBJ1-2	TRBV6-6	TRBD1	CASRSHDRAAYGYTF	TGTGCCAGCAGATCCCATGACAGGGCGGCTTATGGCTACACCTTC
-	TRBJ2-4	TRBV7-9	TRBD1	CASSPRTGNWDIQYF	TGTGCCAGCAGCCCCCGGACAGGGAATTGGGACATTCAGTACTTC
-	TRBJ2-1	TRBV7-9	-	CASSLSVYNEQFF	TGTGCCAGCAGCTTAAGTGTGTACAATGAGCAGTTCTTC
-	TRBJ1-1	TRBV10-3	-	CASQGETEAFF	TGTGCCAGCCAAGGGGAGACTGAAGCTTTCTTT
once	TRBJ2-2	TRBV14	-	CASSQDNTGELFF	TGTGCCAGCAGCCAAGATAATACCGGGGAGCTGTTTTTT
-	TRBJ2-3	TRBV7-2	-	CASSPARGDTQYF	TGTGCCAGCAGCCCCGCCCGGGGAGATACGCAGTATTTT
-	TRBJ2-5	TRBV15	-	CATSRPPQGGQETQYF	TGTGCCACCAGCAGACCTCCCCAGGGGGGACAAGAGACCCAGTACTTC
-	TRBJ2-7	TRBV6-5	TRBD2	CASSKSGRNSYEQYF	TGTGCCAGCAGTAAGAGCGGGAGGAACTCCTACGAGCAGTACTTC
-	TRBJ2-2	TRBV10-1	TRBD2	CASSPGGKAGELFF	TGCGCCAGCAGCCCCGGGGGGAAGGCCGGGGAGCTGTTTTTT
-	TRBJ2-7	TRBV11-3	-	CASSLFGQGKYEQYF	TGTGCCAGCAGCTTGTTCGGCCAGGGGAAGTACGAGCAGTACTTC
-	TRBJ2-1	TRBV7-8	TRBD2	CASSPGGGNNEQFF	TGTGCCAGCAGCCCGGGGGGAGGAAACAATGAGCAGTTCTTC
-	TRBJ1-5	TRBV6-6	TRBD1	CASSYNGRGIAQPQHF	TGTGCCAGCAGTTACAACGGCAGGGGGATCGCTCAGCCCCAGCATTTT
-	TRBJ2-3	TRBV25-1	-	CASGAGTHTATDTQYF	TGTGCCAGCGGGGCCGGGACTCATACGGCCACAGATACGCAGTATTTT
-	TRBJ2-3	TRBV9	-	CASSVGGGRERSKDTQYF	TGTGCCAGCAGCGTAGGTGGGGGGCGGGAGAGGTCGAAAGATACGCAGTATTTT
-	TRBJ1-5	TRBV5-1	TRBD1	CASGLDREQPQHF	TGCGCCAGCGGCCTAGACAGGGAACAGCCCCAGCATTTT
-	TRBJ1-5	TRBV6-4	TRBD1	CARGVTGRDNQPQHF	TGTGCCAGAGGGGTGACAGGGAGGGACAATCAGCCCCAGCATTTT
-	TRBJ2-5	TRBV5-1	-	CASSLGVDSREAQYF	TGCGCCAGCAGCTTGGGGGTGGACAGTCGAGAGGCCCAGTACTTC
-	TRBJ2-1	TRBV5-6	-	CATRADRYNEQFF	TGTGCCACCCGGGCCGACCGTTACAATGAGCAGTTCTTC
-	TRBJ2-7	TRBV5-6	-	CASSLRVYEQYF	TGTGCCAGCAGCTTGAGAGTGTACGAGCAGTACTTC
once	TRBJ2-5	TRBV27	TRBD2	CASGELAGGQETQYF	TGTGCCAGCGGGGAACTAGCGGGGGGACAAGAGACCCAGTACTTC
-	TRBJ2-2	TRBV19	-	CASTPGRSRGTGELFF	TGTGCCAGTACCCCGGGGAGGTCCCGGGGGACCGGGGAGCTGTTTTTT
-	TRBJ1-4	TRBV27	-	CASRTSQGEKLFF	TGTGCCAGCAGAACCTCTCAGGGGGAAAAACTGTTTTTT
-	TRBJ1-1	TRBV4-1	-	CASSQGAWTTEAFF	TGCGCCAGCAGCCAAGGTGCATGGACCACTGAAGCTTTCTTT
-	TRBJ2-3	TRBV11-3	-	CASSGTQLAPSLDTQYF	TGTGCCAGCAGCGGAACCCAACTAGCCCCAAGCCTCGATACGCAGTATTTT
-	TRBJ1-5	TRBV7-8	-	CASSPAWGGDQPQHF	TGTGCCAGCAGCCCTGCCTGGGGGGGAGATCAGCCCCAGCATTTT
-	TRBJ2-2	TRBV27	TRBD1	CASSHGQGVSTGELFF	TGTGCCAGCAGCCACGGACAGGGGGTCTCCACCGGGGAGCTGTTTTTT
-	TRBJ1-1	TRBV6-6	-	CASKRSTEAFF	TGTGCCAGCAAGAGAAGCACTGAAGCTTTCTTT
once	TRBJ2-1	TRBV2	TRBD1	CASISDRAGNEQFF	TGTGCCAGCATTTCGGACAGGGCCGGCAATGAGCAGTTCTTC
-	TRBJ2-7	TRBV5-6	-	CASSRGGAGYEQYF	TGTGCCAGCAGCCGGGGTGGGGCTGGCTACGAGCAGTACTTC
-	TRBJ2-1	TRBV19	-	CASSIARGLSSYNEQFF	TGTGCCAGTAGTATCGCCAGGGGCCTTAGCTCCTACAATGAGCAGTTCTTC
-	TRBJ1-2	TRBV7-2	TRBD1	CASSSGQGSNGYTF	TGTGCCAGCAGCTCAGGACAGGGGTCCAATGGCTACACCTTC
-	TRBJ1-3	TRBV5-1	-	CASSPNDEGNTIYF	TGCGCCAGCAGCCCAAACGATGAGGGAAACACCATATATTTT
once	TRBJ1-1	TRBV5-1	-	CASSLDGGRVTEAFF	TGCGCCAGCAGCTTGGATGGGGGGCGAGTTACTGAAGCTTTCTTT
-	TRBJ2-3	TRBV1	-	CTSSQDLSASGTDTQYF	TGCACCAGCAGCCAAGATCTATCGGCTAGCGGCACAGATACGCAGTATTTT
-	TRBJ2-5	TRBV6-5	-	CASRLTLGETQYF	TGTGCCAGCAGATTGACCCTGGGGGAGACCCAGTACTTC
-	TRBJ2-7	TRBV5-1	TRBD2	CASSWGTSGSAYEQYF	TGCGCCAGCAGCTGGGGGACTAGCGGGAGCGCCTACGAGCAGTACTTC
-	TRBJ2-7	TRBV2	-	CAGGGGYEQYF	TGTGCCGGAGGTGGGGGCTACGAGCAGTACTTC
-	TRBJ2-3	TRBV9	TRBD2	CASTPRGGNTDTQYF	TGTGCCAGCACCCCGCGGGGGGGGAACACAGATACGCAGTATTTT
-	TRBJ1-5	TRBV19	TRBD1	CASSRQGGNQPQHF	TGTGCCAGTAGTAGGCAGGGGGGCAATCAGCCCCAGCATTTT
-	TRBJ2-6	TRBV15	-	CATSSNREWASGANVLTF	TGTGCCACCAGCAGTAACAGGGAGTGGGCATCTGGGGCCAACGTCCTGACTTTC